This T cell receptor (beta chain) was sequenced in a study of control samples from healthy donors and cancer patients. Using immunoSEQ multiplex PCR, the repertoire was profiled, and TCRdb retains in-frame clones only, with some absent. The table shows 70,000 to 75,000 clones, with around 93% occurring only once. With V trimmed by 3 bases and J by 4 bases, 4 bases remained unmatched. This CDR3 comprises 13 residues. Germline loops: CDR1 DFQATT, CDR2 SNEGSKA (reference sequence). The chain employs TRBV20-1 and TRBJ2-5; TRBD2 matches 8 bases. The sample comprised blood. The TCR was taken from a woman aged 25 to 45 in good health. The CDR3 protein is CSASGGGLETQYF. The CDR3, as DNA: TGCAGTGCTAGTGGCGGGGGGTTAGAGACCCAGTACTTC.